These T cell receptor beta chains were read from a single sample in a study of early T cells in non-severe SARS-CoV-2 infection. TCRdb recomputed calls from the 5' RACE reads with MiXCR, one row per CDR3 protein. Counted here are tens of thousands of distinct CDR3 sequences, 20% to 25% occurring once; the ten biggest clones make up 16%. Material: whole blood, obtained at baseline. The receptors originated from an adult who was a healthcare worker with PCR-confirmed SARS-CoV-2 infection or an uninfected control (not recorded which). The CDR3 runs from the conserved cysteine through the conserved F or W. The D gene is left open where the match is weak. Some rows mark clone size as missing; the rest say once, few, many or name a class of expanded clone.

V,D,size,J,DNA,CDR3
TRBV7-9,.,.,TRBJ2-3,TGTGCCAGCAGCTTAGGGGAGGCAACCCCTAGCACAGATACGCAGTATTTT,CASSLGEATPSTDTQYF
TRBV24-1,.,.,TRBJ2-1,TGTGCCACCAGTGATTCCCACCCTCAGACGGGGGCCTCCTACAATGAGCAGTTCTTC,CATSDSHPQTGASYNEQFF
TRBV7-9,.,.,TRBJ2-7,TGTGCCAGCAGCTTATCCGGGCCATCTGAGCAGTACTTC,CASSLSGPSEQYF
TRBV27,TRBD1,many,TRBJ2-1,TGTGCCAGCAGGGGGACAGGGGGCCCTGGTCACAATGAGCAGTTCTTC,CASRGTGGPGHNEQFF
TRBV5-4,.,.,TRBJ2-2,TGTGCCAGCAGCACATGGACATCCGGGGAGCTGTTTTTT,CASSTWTSGELFF
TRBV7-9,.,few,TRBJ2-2,TGTGCCAGCAGCCCCGGTAGGAACAGTAACACCGGGGAGCTGTTTTTT,CASSPGRNSNTGELFF
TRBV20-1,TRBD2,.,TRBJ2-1,TGCAGTGCCACAACCGGGACTAGCGGGGGGGCAAATGAGCAGTTCTTC,CSATTGTSGGANEQFF
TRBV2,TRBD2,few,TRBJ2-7,TGTGCCAGCCATTTTCAGGGAGGGAGATACGAGCAGTACTTC,CASHFQGGRYEQYF
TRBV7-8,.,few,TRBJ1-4,TGTGCCAGCAGCATCCGAGGAAAACTGTTTTTT,CASSIRGKLFF
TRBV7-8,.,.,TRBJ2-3,TGTGCCAGCAGCGTACTAAAAGGCACAGATACGCAGTATTTT,CASSVLKGTDTQYF
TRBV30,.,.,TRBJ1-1,TGTGCCTGGAGTCGGGACTCTGTAGCTTTCTTT,CAWSRDSVAFF
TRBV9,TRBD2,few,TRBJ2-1,TGTGCCAGCAGCCCCCGGTATAGCGGGGTGCCTGATGAGCAGTTCTTC,CASSPRYSGVPDEQFF
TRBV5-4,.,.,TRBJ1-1,TGTGCCAGCAGCTTGGGGCGGGACACTGAAGCTTTCTTT,CASSLGRDTEAFF
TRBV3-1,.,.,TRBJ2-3,TGTGCCAGCAGTCAAGCAGGGGATACGCAGTATTTT,CASSQAGDTQYF
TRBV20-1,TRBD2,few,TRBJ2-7,TGCAGTGCTCCCGGACCTAGCGGGGGGCTTTACGAGCAGTACTTC,CSAPGPSGGLYEQYF
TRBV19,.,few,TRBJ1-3,TGTGCCAGTCAACGGGAATCTGGAAACACCATATATTTT,CASQRESGNTIYF
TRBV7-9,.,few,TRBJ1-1,TGTGCCAGCAGCCCCGTAGTGAACACTGAAGCTTTCTTT,CASSPVVNTEAFF
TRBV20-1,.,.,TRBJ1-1,TGCAGTGCTAGCGGCGGAGTTTTCACTGAAGCTTTCTTT,CSASGGVFTEAFF
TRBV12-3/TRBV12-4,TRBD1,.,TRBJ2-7,TGTGCCAGCAGTTTCGAGGGCGCAGGGGGCACGGGCGAGCAGTACTTC,CASSFEGAGGTGEQYF
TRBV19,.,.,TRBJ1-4,TGTGCCAGTAGTACTGGGACCACTCAATTCAGCGGAAAACTGTTTTTT,CASSTGTTQFSGKLFF
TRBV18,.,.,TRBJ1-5,TGTGCCAGCTCCCCCACGGGGGAGCACAATCAGCCCCAGCATTTT,CASSPTGEHNQPQHF
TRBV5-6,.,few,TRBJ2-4,TGTGCCAGCAGCTCTGGGAGAAAGGAGGTCAACATTCAGTACTTC,CASSSGRKEVNIQYF
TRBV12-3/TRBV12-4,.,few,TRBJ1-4,TGTGCCAGCAGCCGAGGTGAAAAACTGTTTTTT,CASSRGEKLFF
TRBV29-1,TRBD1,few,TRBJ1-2,TGCAGCGTTGGCCTAGGGACAGGGGTTGGCTATGGCTACACCTTC,CSVGLGTGVGYGYTF
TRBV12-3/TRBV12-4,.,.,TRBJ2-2,TGTGCCAGCAGTTTAGGAGTTGGGGGATTGAACACCGGGGAGCTGTTTTTT,CASSLGVGGLNTGELFF
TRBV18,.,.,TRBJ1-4,TGTGCCAGCTCACTACGACAGCCCACTAATGAAAAACTGTTTTTT,CASSLRQPTNEKLFF
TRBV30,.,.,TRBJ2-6,TGTGCCCTCGGAAGCTCTGGGGCCAACGTCCTGACTTTC,CALGSSGANVLTF